This T cell receptor (beta chain) was sequenced for a study of blood T cell repertoires in COVID-19. About the research overall: From T cells, B-cell-depleted T cells, or PBMCs came the material, which was cDNA or gDNA.

Methods used by the authors: For nucleated cells, counts were estimated from reference gene primer amplification. Method: immunoSEQ multiplex PCR; TCRdb's copy keeps in-frame clones and lacks some. D and trimming were read from the DNA, whereas the V and J calls and clone size are those reported in that table. The table includes some 120,000 clones, about 83% detected once. The junction had 0 bases not matched to a gene; V was cut back by 6 bases and J by 5 bases. CDR1 is SNHLY, CDR2 FYNNEI, per germline. CDR3 length: 13 residues. J is TRBJ2-3 and V is TRBV2; TRBD2 aligns across 12 bases. Sequenced sample: peripheral blood. The TCR comes from a man of 80 years or more with active or convalescent COVID-19. CDR3 loop: CASRGLAGDTQYF. The CDR3 DNA is TGTGCCAGCAGGGGACTAGCGGGAGATACGCAGTATTTT.